The next 2 T cell receptor beta chains were all read from a single sample in a study of blood T cell repertoires in COVID-19. Sequencing used immunoSEQ multiplex PCR; TCRdb keeps in-frame clones, though not all of them. The sample has hundreds of thousands of clones; nearly 90% are singletons. The sample consisted of PBMCs or T cells enriched from blood (not recorded which). The origin of the receptors is a woman younger than 45 who had recovered from COVID-19.

The genes are TRBV11-2 and TRBJ2-1; TRBD2 agrees at 10 bases. CDR1 and CDR2 from the germline V gene are SGHAT and FQNNGV. V gave up 4 bases and J gave up 13 bases; unmatched junction bases: 16. CDR3 size: 16 residues. The CDR3 protein is CASSSLRLAGRIRQFF. The CDR3 nucleotides are TGTGCCAGCAGCTCCCTACGACTAGCGGGCAGGATACGACAGTTCTTC.

This chain uses TRBV28 with TRBJ1-3; D is ambiguous. Germline CDR1 is MDHEN and CDR2 is SYDVKM. V dropped 3 bases and J dropped 8 bases, with 32 bases sitting between them. This CDR3 comprises 20 residues. The CDR3 reads CASSLLREPIEGAVVYTIYF. The CDR3 DNA follows: TGTGCCAGCAGTTTGCTACGCGAACCGATAGAGGGCGCAGTTGTGTACACCATATATTTT.